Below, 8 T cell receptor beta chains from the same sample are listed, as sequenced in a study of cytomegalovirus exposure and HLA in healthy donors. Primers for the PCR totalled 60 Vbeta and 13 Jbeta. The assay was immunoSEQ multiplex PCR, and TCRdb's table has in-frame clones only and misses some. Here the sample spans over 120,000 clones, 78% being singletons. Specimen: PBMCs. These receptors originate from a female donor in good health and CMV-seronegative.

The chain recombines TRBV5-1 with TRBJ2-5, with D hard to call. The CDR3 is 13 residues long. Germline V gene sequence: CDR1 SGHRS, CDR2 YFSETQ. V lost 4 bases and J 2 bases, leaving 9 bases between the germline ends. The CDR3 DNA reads TGCGCCAGCAGCAGGCGGTATCAAGAGACCCAGTACTTC. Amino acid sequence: CASSRRYQETQYF.

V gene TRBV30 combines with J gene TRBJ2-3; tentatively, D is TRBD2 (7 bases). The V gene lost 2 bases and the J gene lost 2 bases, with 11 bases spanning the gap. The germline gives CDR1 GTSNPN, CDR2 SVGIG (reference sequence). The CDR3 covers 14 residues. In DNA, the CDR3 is TGTGCCTGGAGTTTGGGGGGGCCCACAGATACGCAGTATTTT. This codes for CAWSLGGPTDTQYF.

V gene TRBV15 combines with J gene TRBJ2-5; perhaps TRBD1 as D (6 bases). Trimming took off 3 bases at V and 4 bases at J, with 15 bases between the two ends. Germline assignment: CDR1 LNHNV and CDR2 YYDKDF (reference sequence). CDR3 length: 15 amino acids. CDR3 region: CATSRTGTLPETQYF. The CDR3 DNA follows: TGTGCCACCAGCAGGACAGGAACCCTCCCAGAGACCCAGTACTTC.

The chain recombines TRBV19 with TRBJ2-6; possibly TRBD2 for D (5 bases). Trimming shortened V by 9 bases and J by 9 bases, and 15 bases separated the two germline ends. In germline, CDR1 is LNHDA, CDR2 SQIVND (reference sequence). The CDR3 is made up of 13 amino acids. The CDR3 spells CASAPGVGNVLTF. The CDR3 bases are TGTGCCAGCGCCCCCGGGGTGGGCAACGTCCTGACTTTC.

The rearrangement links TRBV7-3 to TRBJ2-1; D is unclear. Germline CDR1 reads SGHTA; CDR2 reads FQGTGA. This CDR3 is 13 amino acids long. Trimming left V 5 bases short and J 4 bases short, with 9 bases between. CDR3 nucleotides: TGTGCCAGCAGCGCCGACTCTTACAATGAGCAGTTCTTC. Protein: CASSADSYNEQFF.

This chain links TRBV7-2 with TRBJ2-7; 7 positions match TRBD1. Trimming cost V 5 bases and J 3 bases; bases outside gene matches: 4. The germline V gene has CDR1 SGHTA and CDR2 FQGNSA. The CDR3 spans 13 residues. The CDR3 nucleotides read TGTGCCAGCAGCCAGGGACAGATCTACGAGCAGTACTTC. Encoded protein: CASSQGQIYEQYF.

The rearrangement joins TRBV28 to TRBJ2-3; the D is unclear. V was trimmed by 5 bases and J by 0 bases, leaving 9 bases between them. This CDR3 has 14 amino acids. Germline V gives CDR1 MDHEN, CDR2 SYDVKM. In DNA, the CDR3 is TGTGCCAGCAGTATGAGATCCAGCACAGATACGCAGTATTTT. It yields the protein CASSMRSSTDTQYF.

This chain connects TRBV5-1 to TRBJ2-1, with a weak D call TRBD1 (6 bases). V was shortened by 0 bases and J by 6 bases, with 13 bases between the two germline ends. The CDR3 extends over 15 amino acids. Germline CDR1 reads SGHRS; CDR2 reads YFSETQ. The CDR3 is CASSLGLQGLNEQFF. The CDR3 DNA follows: TGCGCCAGCAGCTTGGGACTACAGGGCCTCAATGAGCAGTTCTTC. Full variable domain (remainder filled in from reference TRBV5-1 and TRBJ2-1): KAGVTQTPRYLIKTRGQQVTLSCSPISGHRSVSWYQQTPGQGLQFLFEYFSETQRNKGNFPGRFSGRQFSNSRSEMNVSTLELGDSALYLCASSLGLQGLNEQFFGPGTRLTVL.